This is a list of T cell receptor beta chains from one sample in a study of blood T cell repertoires in COVID-19. Repertoires were generated with immunoSEQ multiplex PCR, while TCRdb's copy carries only in-frame clones and drops some. The data hold 400,000 or so clones, with roughly 91% observed a single time. Sample: PBMCs or T cells enriched from blood (not recorded which). The receptors originated from a man aged 18-30 years who had recovered from COVID-19. Each CDR3 is given with its conserved first and last residue. The D gene is left open where the match is weak. Part of the rows lack a size; the others show once, few, many or a class for expanded clones.

v_call: TRBV2; d_call: TRBD1; clone_size: .; j_call: TRBJ2-7; cdr3_nt: TGTGCCAGCAGTGGGCCGGGGACAGACAGCTCCTACGAGCAGTACTTC; cdr3_aa: CASSGPGTDSSYEQYF
v_call: TRBV2; d_call: TRBD1; clone_size: .; j_call: TRBJ1-5; cdr3_nt: TGTGCCAGCAGTGCCGGGACAGGGGGATATCAGCCCCAGCATTTT; cdr3_aa: CASSAGTGGYQPQHF
v_call: TRBV2; d_call: TRBD1; clone_size: .; j_call: TRBJ1-5; cdr3_nt: TGTGCCAGCAGTAGCCTGGACAGGGCTTCACAGCCCCAGCATTTT; cdr3_aa: CASSSLDRASQPQHF
v_call: TRBV11-1; d_call: .; clone_size: .; j_call: TRBJ1-2; cdr3_nt: TGTGCCAGCAGCGTTGGGGGCCTGGATGGCTACACCTTC; cdr3_aa: CASSVGGLDGYTF
v_call: TRBV19; d_call: .; clone_size: .; j_call: TRBJ1-1; cdr3_nt: TGCGCCAGTAGGAGGATTAGTCTGAACACTGAAGCTTTCTTT; cdr3_aa: CASRRISLNTEAFF
v_call: TRBV29-1; d_call: .; clone_size: .; j_call: TRBJ1-3; cdr3_nt: TGCAGCGTTGAGGTTCGGGGGGTGTTTGGAAACACCATATATTTT; cdr3_aa: CSVEVRGVFGNTIYF
v_call: TRBV3-1/TRBV3-2; d_call: .; clone_size: .; j_call: TRBJ1-2; cdr3_nt: TGTGCCAGCAGCCAGGAAGGGGTCTCTGGCTACACCTTC; cdr3_aa: CASSQEGVSGYTF
v_call: TRBV5-1; d_call: TRBD1; clone_size: once; j_call: TRBJ1-1; cdr3_nt: TGCGCCAGCAGCTCACAGGGGGGTCTCGCCATGAACACTGAAGCTTTCTTT; cdr3_aa: CASSSQGGLAMNTEAFF
v_call: TRBV4-1; d_call: .; clone_size: once; j_call: TRBJ1-5; cdr3_nt: TGCGCCAGCAGCCAACGGGGGGTTAGCAATCAGCCCCAGCATTTT; cdr3_aa: CASSQRGVSNQPQHF
v_call: TRBV11-2; d_call: TRBD1; clone_size: .; j_call: TRBJ1-6; cdr3_nt: TGTGCCAGCAGCTTAGATCGGGACAGGGGTTACTCCTATAATTCACCCCTCCACTTT; cdr3_aa: CASSLDRDRGYSYNSPLHF
v_call: TRBV2; d_call: TRBD1; clone_size: .; j_call: TRBJ1-5; cdr3_nt: TGTGCCAGCAGTCGGACAGGGTTCAATCAGCCCCAGCATTTT; cdr3_aa: CASSRTGFNQPQHF
v_call: TRBV7-6; d_call: TRBD2; clone_size: .; j_call: TRBJ2-1; cdr3_nt: TGTGCCAGCAGCTTCCTCTTCCAAGGGCTAGCGGGAACGAATGAGCAGTTCTTC; cdr3_aa: CASSFLFQGLAGTNEQFF
v_call: TRBV7-3; d_call: .; clone_size: .; j_call: TRBJ2-3; cdr3_nt: TGTGCCAGCAGCTTAGCGCTCACAGATACGCAGTATTTT; cdr3_aa: CASSLALTDTQYF
v_call: TRBV5-4; d_call: .; clone_size: .; j_call: TRBJ2-7; cdr3_nt: TGTGCCAGCAGCCCCGACTCGGGGGAGCAGTACTTC; cdr3_aa: CASSPDSGEQYF
v_call: TRBV24-1; d_call: .; clone_size: .; j_call: TRBJ1-1; cdr3_nt: TGTGCCACCAGTGATTGGACAGCAACTTTCTTT; cdr3_aa: CATSDWTATFF
v_call: TRBV28; d_call: TRBD1; clone_size: once; j_call: TRBJ2-2; cdr3_nt: TGTGCCAGCATCACAGGGGGCACCGGGGAGCTGTTTTTT; cdr3_aa: CASITGGTGELFF
v_call: TRBV25-1; d_call: .; clone_size: .; j_call: TRBJ2-7; cdr3_nt: TGTGCCAGCATGACAGCTAGCTCCTACGAGCAGTACTTC; cdr3_aa: CASMTASSYEQYF
v_call: TRBV20-1; d_call: .; clone_size: .; j_call: TRBJ2-5; cdr3_nt: TGCAGTGCTAGTTGGCCTGCCTGGTTGAAGACCCAGTACTTC; cdr3_aa: CSASWPAWLKTQYF
v_call: TRBV7-3; d_call: .; clone_size: .; j_call: TRBJ2-3; cdr3_nt: TGTGCCAGCAGCTTAGGTGGGAGCGTACCAGATACGCAGTATTTT; cdr3_aa: CASSLGGSVPDTQYF
v_call: TRBV4-1; d_call: TRBD2; clone_size: .; j_call: TRBJ2-5; cdr3_nt: TGCGCCAGCAGCCAATTGCGGACTAGCGGCCAAGAGACCCAGTACTTC; cdr3_aa: CASSQLRTSGQETQYF
v_call: TRBV5-4; d_call: .; clone_size: once; j_call: TRBJ1-1; cdr3_nt: TGTGCCAGCAGCTCCCCGACAGCTAACACTGAAGCTTTCTTT; cdr3_aa: CASSSPTANTEAFF
v_call: TRBV7-6; d_call: TRBD2; clone_size: .; j_call: TRBJ2-5; cdr3_nt: TGTGCCAGCAGCTTAGCTTTTACTAGCGGTAAAGAGACCCAGTACTTC; cdr3_aa: CASSLAFTSGKETQYF